The sequence of this TCR beta chain was determined in a study of blood T cell repertoires in COVID-19. About the study: Researchers got acute and convalescent COVID-19 samples from the United States, Italy and Spain. In each case, the material was cDNA or gDNA derived from T cells, B-cell-depleted T cells, or PBMCs.

Trimming at V came to 6 bases and at J to 3 bases, leaving 14 bases not matched to a gene. There are 18 residues in the CDR3. The germline V gene encodes CDR1 WNHNN and CDR2 SYGVQD (reference sequence). Assay: immunoSEQ multiplex PCR; the TCRdb copy retains only in-frame clones and omits some. The table includes roughly 180,000 clones, about 85% detected once. The receptor was isolated from a man aged 60 to 75 who had recovered from COVID-19. The rearrangement joins TRBV10-1 to TRBJ1-2; 12 bases are a match to TRBD1. Sequenced: peripheral blood. This CDR3 reads CASRALPGQGARDYGYTF. The CDR3 DNA reads TGCGCCAGCAGGGCCCTCCCGGGACAGGGGGCCCGGGACTATGGCTACACCTTC.